The subject of this entry is one TCR beta chain. Its target is not known. Clones were read by immunoSEQ multiplex PCR, and TCRdb kept only the in-frame ones, dropping some. The table includes about 2.1 million clones, 85% to 95% detected once. The data were taken from a study of shared clonotypes between healthy human individuals. At the level of the study: CD4 naive and CD4 memory each took three plates per donor, while CD8 naive took two and CD8 memory one.

Only CD45RO-negative cells positively selected for CCR7 counted as naive CD8 cells, so terminally differentiated effector memory CD45RA+ cells were excluded. Regarding the study as a whole: Represented genetic and exposure-history diversity was restricted by having few donors.

Germline-derived CDR1 and CDR2 are MGHRA and YSYEKL. The CDR3 is 16 residues long. V was pared by 0 bases and J by 7 bases, with 8 bases of the junction left unmatched. The V gene is TRBV4-1, the J gene TRBJ2-7; 11 bases match TRBD1. The sample taken for sequencing was naive CD8+ T cells from PBMCs. This receptor was obtained from a man aged 18 to 29 in good health. Some clones in this sample may be carry-over from other donors' samples. The CDR3 region has the DNA TGCGCCAGCAGCCAAGATTCGGACAGGGGGCCGGGTGAGCAGTACTTC. Amino acid sequence: CASSQDSDRGPGEQYF.